These T cell receptor beta chains were read from a single sample in a study of blood T cell repertoires in COVID-19. Data came from immunoSEQ multiplex PCR; TCRdb stores just in-frame clones and leaves some out. The repertoire holds 120,000 or so clones, less than 90% seen once, with roughly an eighth in the top ten. Specimen: peripheral blood. The receptors here all came from a woman in her twenties or thirties who had recovered from COVID-19. Each CDR3 is given with its conserved first and last residue. The D gene is left open where the match is weak. The size of a clone is reported for some rows only, either as once, few or many, or as a class for expanded clones.

D: .
size: .
J: TRBJ2-2
V: TRBV7-9
DNA: TGTGCCAGCAGCCCTGTGGGGGGGGCGAACGGGGAGCTGTTTTTT
CDR3: CASSPVGGANGELFF

D: TRBD1
size: .
J: TRBJ1-6
V: TRBV18
DNA: TGTGCCAGCTCACGGGACAGCCAACGGTCACCCCTCCACTTT
CDR3: CASSRDSQRSPLHF

D: TRBD2
size: .
J: TRBJ2-1
V: TRBV6-5
DNA: TGTGCCAGCAGGGGGGGACTAGCCCAAATACAGTTCTTC
CDR3: CASRGGLAQIQFF

D: .
size: medium-sized
J: TRBJ1-5
V: TRBV2
DNA: TGTGCCAGCAGTGAAAGGGAGGATTATCAGCCCCAGCATTTT
CDR3: CASSEREDYQPQHF

D: .
size: .
J: TRBJ1-3
V: TRBV6-5
DNA: TGTGCCAGCAGGACCCCAGGGGCTGGAAACACCATATATTTT
CDR3: CASRTPGAGNTIYF

D: TRBD2
size: .
J: TRBJ2-2
V: TRBV29-1
DNA: TGCAGCGTGATGACTAGCGTACAGAGGGTGTTTTTT
CDR3: CSVMTSVQRVFF

D: TRBD1
size: few
J: TRBJ1-3
V: TRBV3-1/TRBV3-2
DNA: TGTGCCAGCAGCAACCAGGGGGCGCTGGGAAACACCATATATTTT
CDR3: CASSNQGALGNTIYF

D: .
size: .
J: TRBJ2-3
V: TRBV21-1
DNA: TGTGCCAGCGAGACGGGGGGCGTGACCCCAGATACGCAGTATTTT
CDR3: CASETGGVTPDTQYF

D: .
size: .
J: TRBJ1-2
V: TRBV12-5
DNA: TGTGCTAGTGGTTTGAGTCGACTCCATGGCTACACCTTC
CDR3: CASGLSRLHGYTF

D: .
size: .
J: TRBJ2-7
V: TRBV3-1/TRBV3-2
DNA: TGTGCCAGCAGCCCACAGGGATTCGCCTACGAGCAGTACTTC
CDR3: CASSPQGFAYEQYF

D: .
size: .
J: TRBJ1-6
V: TRBV3-1/TRBV3-2
DNA: TGTGCCAGCGCCACGGGAGGGTCACCCCTCCACTTT
CDR3: CASATGGSPLHF